The 10 T cell receptor beta chains presented below share a single source sample, sequenced in a study of control samples from healthy donors and cancer patients. The method was immunoSEQ multiplex PCR; TCRdb's version includes in-frame clones alone and lacks a portion of them. This sample has 170,000 or so clones, with just under 95% found just once. Sequenced: blood. These receptors all come from a man aged 18 to 29 in good health.

This chain joins TRBV7-2 and TRBJ2-5, with 8 nucleotides matching TRBD2. V was clipped by 1 base and J by 1 base; unmatched bases: 2. Germline V gene data show CDR1 as SGHTA and CDR2 as FQGNSA. The CDR3 is 15 amino acids. CDR3 bases: TGTGCCAGCAGCTTAGAGAGCGGGGGCCAAGAGACCCAGTACTTC. The encoded protein is CASSLESGGQETQYF.

The chain couples TRBV28 to TRBJ1-6, with D perhaps matching TRBD1 (6 bases). The germline V gene encodes CDR1 MDHEN and CDR2 SYDVKM. The ends were cut back, 3 bases at V and 3 bases at J, with 9 bases in the middle. This CDR3 spans 15 amino acids. The CDR3 sequence: CASSLGGLYNSPLHF. In DNA, the CDR3 is TGTGCCAGCAGTTTGGGGGGCCTCTATAATTCACCCCTCCACTTT.

The V and J genes are TRBV6-5 and TRBJ1-1; 7 bases map to TRBD1. Unmatched junction bases numbered 18, after V lost 6 bases and J lost 11 bases. The germline V gene has CDR1 MNHEY and CDR2 SVGAGI. The CDR3 spans 15 residues. The CDR3 protein is CASSIRQGLKRSAFF. Written as DNA, the CDR3 is TGTGCCAGCAGCATCCGACAGGGTTTAAAAAGGTCGGCTTTCTTT.

The gene calls are TRBV6-5 and TRBJ2-1; 10 positions match TRBD1. Germline CDR1 is MNHEY and CDR2 is SVGAGI. CDR3 length equals 14 residues. The V and J ends lost 11 bases and 0 bases, in that order; junction bases with no gene match: 4. The CDR3 spells CASRTGGSYNEQFF. Written as DNA, the CDR3 is TGTGCCTCCCGGACAGGGGGCTCCTACAATGAGCAGTTCTTC.

The chain employs TRBV5-4 and TRBJ1-6; D ambiguous. Germline V lookup: CDR1 SGHNT, CDR2 YYREEE (reference sequence). The ends were cut back, 0 bases at V and 0 bases at J, with 10 bases in the middle. The CDR3 runs 17 residues. The CDR3 DNA reads as TGTGCCAGCAGCTTGGGATCGGGGAGCTCCTATAATTCACCCCTCCACTTT. This translates into CASSLGSGSSYNSPLHF.

The rearrangement uses TRBV3-1 (or the pseudogene TRBV3-2) and TRBJ2-2, with 8 bases aligning to TRBD2. V shed 4 bases and J 5 bases; nucleotides not matched to a gene: 3. CDR1 is LGHDT, CDR2 YNNKEL, per germline (reference sequence). CDR3 length equals 14 residues. The CDR3 DNA reads as TGTGCCAGCAGCCCCAAGCGGGGGACCGGGGAGCTGTTTTTT. Protein product: CASSPKRGTGELFF.

The rearrangement joins TRBV30 to TRBJ2-1, with D maybe TRBD1 (8 bases). Germline CDR1 reads GTSNPN; CDR2 reads SVGIG (reference sequence). The CDR3 runs to 13 residues. The V end was cut by 0 bases, the J end by 12 bases, with 15 bases between. In DNA form, the CDR3 reads TGTGCCTGGAGTGTACAGGGGGGGGACGGGCAGTTCTTC. It encodes CAWSVQGGDGQFF.

The table lists this clone with a count of one. V and J are TRBV11-2 and TRBJ2-3; 11 bases align to TRBD2. Unmatched junction bases numbered 4, after V lost 0 bases and J lost 8 bases. This CDR3 comprises 15 residues. Germline V gene sequence: CDR1 SGHAT, CDR2 FQNNGV. The CDR3 region has the DNA TGTGCCAGCAGCTTAGAGAGTCTAGCGGGGGGTACGCAGTATTTT. Amino acids: CASSLESLAGGTQYF.

V is TRBV29-1 and J is TRBJ1-1; unclear D gene. Germline CDR1 and CDR2: SQVTM and ANQGSEA. CDR3 length: 13 residues. V was trimmed by 1 base and J by 1 base, leaving 7 bases between them. CDR3 coding DNA: TGCAGCGTTGAAGTGTTTCCGAACACTGAAGCTTTCTTT. This translates into CSVEVFPNTEAFF.

Points on this clone: Other DNA sequences of this sample code for an identical CDR3. The chain has TRBV2 and TRBJ2-3, with TRBD2 matching over 9 bases. V lost 4 bases, J lost 3 bases, and 5 bases stayed unmatched. The germline gives CDR1 SNHLY, CDR2 FYNNEI. The CDR3 length is 15 residues. CDR3: CASSGASGATDTQYF. CDR3 DNA sequence: TGTGCCAGCAGTGGTGCTAGCGGGGCTACAGATACGCAGTATTTT.